The clone carrying this T cell receptor beta chain has more than one count but fewer than ten. The antigen is unknown. The data stem from a study of T-cell reconstitution after alpha-beta-depleted transplantation in children. The V and J ends lost 6 bases and 4 bases, in that order; junction bases with no gene match: 18. CDR1 and CDR2 (germline): MDHEN, SYDVKM. The CDR3 extends over 19 amino acids. Notes on the study in general: About two months after transplant, alpha-beta T cells reportedly came from several hundred expanded graft clones.

Preparation of the TCRbeta library used unique molecular identifiers. From the PCR reads, TCRdb called clonotypes with MiXCR, one entry per CDR3 protein. Of around 490,000 distinct CDR3 sequences in the sample, over 10% were seen once. The material was PBMCs, mostly from graft donor cells, obtained 180 days after TCRalphabeta/CD19-depleted stem cell transplant. This TCR derives from a female patient aged 2-15 years who had a stem cell transplant for aplastic anemia, so the T cells may come from the graft donor. J is TRBJ1-6 and V is TRBV28; the match to TRBD1 covers 7 bases. The CDR3 reads CASSLTTHRGRPYNSPLHF. The CDR3 DNA sequence: TGTGCCAGCAGCCTCACGACCCACAGGGGCCGCCCGTATAATTCACCCCTCCACTTT.